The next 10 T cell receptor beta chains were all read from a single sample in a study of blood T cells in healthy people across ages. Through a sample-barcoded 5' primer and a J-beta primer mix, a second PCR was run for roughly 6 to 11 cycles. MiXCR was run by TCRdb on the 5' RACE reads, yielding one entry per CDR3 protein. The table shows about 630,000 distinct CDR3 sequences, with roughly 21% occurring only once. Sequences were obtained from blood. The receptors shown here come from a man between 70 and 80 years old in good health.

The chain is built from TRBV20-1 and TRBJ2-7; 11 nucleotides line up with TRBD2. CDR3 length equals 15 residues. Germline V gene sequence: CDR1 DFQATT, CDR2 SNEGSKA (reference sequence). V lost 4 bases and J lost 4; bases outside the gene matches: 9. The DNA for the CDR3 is TGCAGTGCTATCCAATTGACTAGCGGGATTTACGAGCAGTACTTC. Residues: CSAIQLTSGIYEQYF.

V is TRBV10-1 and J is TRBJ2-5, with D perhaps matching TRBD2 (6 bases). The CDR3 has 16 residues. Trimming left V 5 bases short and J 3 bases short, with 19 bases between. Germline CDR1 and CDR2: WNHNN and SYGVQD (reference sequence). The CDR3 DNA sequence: TGCGCCAGCAGTCCCTCAAACCCGGGACTGGAAGAGACCCAGTACTTC. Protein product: CASSPSNPGLEETQYF.

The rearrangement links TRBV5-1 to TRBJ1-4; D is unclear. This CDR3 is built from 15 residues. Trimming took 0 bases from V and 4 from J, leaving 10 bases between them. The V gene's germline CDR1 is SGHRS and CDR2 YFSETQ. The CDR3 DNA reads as TGCGCCAGCAGCTTGGCCATGGGAATTAATGAAAAACTGTTTTTT. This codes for CASSLAMGINEKLFF.

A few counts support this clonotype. In DNA form, the CDR3 reads TGTGCCAGCAGCCAAGCGGGCGGTACAGGAAGCTCCTATAATTCACCCCTCCACTTT. Its translation: CASSQAGGTGSSYNSPLHF. The chain recombines TRBV4-2 with TRBJ1-6; TRBD1 might be the D (5 bases). The V end lost 1 base, the J end lost 0 bases, and 16 bases lay between the germline ends. This CDR3 comprises 19 residues. The germline gives CDR1 LGHNA, CDR2 YNFKEQ.

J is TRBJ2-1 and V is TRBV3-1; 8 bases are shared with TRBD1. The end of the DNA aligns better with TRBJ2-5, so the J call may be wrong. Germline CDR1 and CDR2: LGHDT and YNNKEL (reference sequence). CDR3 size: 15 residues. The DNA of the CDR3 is TGTGCCAGCAGACCCGGGACAGGTCTTTTCGAGACCCAGTACTTC. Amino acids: CASRPGTGLFETQYF.

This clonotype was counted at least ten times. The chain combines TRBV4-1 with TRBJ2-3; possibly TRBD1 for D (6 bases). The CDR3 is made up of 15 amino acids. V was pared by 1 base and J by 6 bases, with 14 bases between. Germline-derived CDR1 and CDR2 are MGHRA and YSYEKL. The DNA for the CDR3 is TGCGCCAGCAGCCAAGGTTCTCCAGGGGTGGATACGCAGTATTTT. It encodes CASSQGSPGVDTQYF.

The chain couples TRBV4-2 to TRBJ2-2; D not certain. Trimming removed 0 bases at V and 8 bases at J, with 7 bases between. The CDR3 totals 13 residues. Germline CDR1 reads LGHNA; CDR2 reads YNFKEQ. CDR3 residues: CASSQDPGGELFF. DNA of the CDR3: TGTGCCAGCAGCCAAGATCCCGGGGGGGAGCTGTTTTTT.

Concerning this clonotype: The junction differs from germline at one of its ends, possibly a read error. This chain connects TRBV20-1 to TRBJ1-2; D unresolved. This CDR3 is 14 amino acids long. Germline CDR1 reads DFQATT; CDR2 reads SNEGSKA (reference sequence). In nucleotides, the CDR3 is TGCAGCGCTAGAGATCTCCGGGGAATCTATGGCTACACCTTC. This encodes CSARDLRGIYGYTF.

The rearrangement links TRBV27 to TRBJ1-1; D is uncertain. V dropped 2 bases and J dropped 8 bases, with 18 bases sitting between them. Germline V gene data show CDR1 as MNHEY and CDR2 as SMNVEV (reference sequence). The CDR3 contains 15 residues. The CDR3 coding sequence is TGTGCCAGCAGTTTAATTCCGGGTCTTCCAGCAGAAGCTTTCTTT. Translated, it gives CASSLIPGLPAEAFF.

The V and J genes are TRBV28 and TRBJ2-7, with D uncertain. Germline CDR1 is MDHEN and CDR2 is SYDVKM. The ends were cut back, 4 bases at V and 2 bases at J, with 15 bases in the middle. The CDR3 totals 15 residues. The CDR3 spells CASSSLGSLAYEQYF. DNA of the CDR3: TGTGCCAGCAGTTCCCTCGGATCCTTGGCCTACGAGCAGTACTTC.